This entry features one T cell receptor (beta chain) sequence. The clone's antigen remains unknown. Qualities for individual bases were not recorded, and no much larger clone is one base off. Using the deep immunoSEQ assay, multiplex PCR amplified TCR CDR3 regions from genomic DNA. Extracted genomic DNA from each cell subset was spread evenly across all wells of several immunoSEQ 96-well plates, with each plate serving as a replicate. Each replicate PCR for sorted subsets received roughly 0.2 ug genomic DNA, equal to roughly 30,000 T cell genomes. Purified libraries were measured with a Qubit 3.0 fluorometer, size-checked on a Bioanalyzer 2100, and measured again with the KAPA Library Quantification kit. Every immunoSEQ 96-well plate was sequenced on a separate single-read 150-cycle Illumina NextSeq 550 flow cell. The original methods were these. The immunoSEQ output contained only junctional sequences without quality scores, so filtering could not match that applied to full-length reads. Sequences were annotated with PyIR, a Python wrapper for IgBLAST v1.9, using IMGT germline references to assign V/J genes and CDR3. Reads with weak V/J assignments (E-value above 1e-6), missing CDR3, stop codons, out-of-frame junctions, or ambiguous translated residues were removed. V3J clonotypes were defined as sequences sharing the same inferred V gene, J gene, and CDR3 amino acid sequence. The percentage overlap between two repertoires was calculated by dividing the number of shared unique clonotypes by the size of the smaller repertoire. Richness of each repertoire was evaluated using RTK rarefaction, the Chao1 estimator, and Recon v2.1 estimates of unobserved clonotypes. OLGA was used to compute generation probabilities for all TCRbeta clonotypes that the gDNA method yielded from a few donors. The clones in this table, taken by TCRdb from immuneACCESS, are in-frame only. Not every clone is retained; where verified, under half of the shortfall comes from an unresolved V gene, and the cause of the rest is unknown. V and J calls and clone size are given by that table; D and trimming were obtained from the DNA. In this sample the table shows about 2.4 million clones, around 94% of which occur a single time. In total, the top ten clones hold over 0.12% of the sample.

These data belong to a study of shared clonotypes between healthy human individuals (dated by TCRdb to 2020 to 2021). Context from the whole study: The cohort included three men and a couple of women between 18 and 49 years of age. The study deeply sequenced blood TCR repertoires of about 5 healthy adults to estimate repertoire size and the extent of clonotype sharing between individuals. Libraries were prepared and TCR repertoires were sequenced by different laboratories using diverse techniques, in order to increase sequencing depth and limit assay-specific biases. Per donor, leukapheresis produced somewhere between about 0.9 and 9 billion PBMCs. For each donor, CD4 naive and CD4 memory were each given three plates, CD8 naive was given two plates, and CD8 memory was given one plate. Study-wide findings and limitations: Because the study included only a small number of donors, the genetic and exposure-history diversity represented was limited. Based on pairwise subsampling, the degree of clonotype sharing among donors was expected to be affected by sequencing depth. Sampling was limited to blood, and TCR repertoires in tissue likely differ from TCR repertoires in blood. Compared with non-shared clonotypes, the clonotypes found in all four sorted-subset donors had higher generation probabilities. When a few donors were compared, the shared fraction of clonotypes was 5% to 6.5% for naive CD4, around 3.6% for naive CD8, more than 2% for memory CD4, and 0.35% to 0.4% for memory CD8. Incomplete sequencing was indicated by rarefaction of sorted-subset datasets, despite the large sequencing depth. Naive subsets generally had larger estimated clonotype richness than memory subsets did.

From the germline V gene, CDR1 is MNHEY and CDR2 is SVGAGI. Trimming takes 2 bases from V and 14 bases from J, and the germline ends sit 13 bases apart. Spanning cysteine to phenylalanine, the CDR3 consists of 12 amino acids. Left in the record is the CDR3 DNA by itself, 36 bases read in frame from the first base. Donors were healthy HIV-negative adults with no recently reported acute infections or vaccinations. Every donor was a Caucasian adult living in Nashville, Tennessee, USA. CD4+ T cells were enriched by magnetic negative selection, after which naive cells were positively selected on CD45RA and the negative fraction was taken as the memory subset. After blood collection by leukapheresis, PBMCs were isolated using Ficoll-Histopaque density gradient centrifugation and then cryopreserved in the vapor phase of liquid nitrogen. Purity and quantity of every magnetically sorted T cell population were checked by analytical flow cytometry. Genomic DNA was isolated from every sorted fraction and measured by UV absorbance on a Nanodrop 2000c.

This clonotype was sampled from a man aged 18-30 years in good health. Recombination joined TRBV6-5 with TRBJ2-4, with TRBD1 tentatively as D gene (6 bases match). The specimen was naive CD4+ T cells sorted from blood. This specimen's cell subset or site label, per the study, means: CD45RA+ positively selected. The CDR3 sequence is CASSYPQGPKYF. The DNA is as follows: TGTGCCAGCAGTTACCCACAGGGTCCCAAGTACTTC.